These 25 T cell receptor beta chains originate from one sample sequenced in a study of CD8+ T cells in alopecia areata (dated by TCRdb to 2017 to 2018). Receptors were amplified or captured by the immunoSEQ multiplex PCR assay. To provide template for TCR sequencing, every sample had RNA extracted and reverse transcribed into cDNA. In TCRdb, the immuneACCESS table is reduced to in-frame sequences with V and J assigned. These tables do not hold every clone; where another copy was compared, an unresolved V gene accounts for under half, and the others remain unexplained. Here the sample lists some 3,000 clones, none seen once only. Jointly, the top ten make up 40% to 50% of the sample. The sequencing sample was made of lesional skin. The receptors were gathered from a C3H/HeJ mouse with alopecia areata. The strain in question carries the MHC haplotype H2-k.

A remark on this clone: Genes here carry mouse names. The read finishes 4 residues shy of the CDR3 end, and the germline J gene is used to complete it. The chain carries TRBV4 and TRBJ1-4, with 7 bases that match TRBD1. This CDR3 contains 14 residues. V was pared by 5 bases and J by 3 bases, with 3 bases of the junction left unmatched. Germline V gives CDR1 LGHDT, CDR2 YNNKQL (reference sequence). The covered CDR3 bases are TGTGCCAGCAGCACCGGGACAGCCAACGAA. It encodes CASSTGTANE. The whole CDR3 protein reads CASSTGTANERLFF.

This clone was counted at least ten times. The gene symbols are mouse symbols. Sequencing ends 4 residues short of the CDR3 end; the germline J gene provides the rest. This chain uses TRBV14 with TRBJ2-2; a weak D match, TRBD1 (6 bases). Germline V gives CDR1 SGHDT, CDR2 FRDEAV. V lost 5 bases to trimming and J lost 2 bases, with 13 bases between them. The length of the CDR3 is 15 residues. The sequenced part of the CDR3 DNA is TGTGCCAGCAGCCCAGGGACAATCAACACCGGG. Translated: CASSPGTINTG. The whole CDR3 sequence reads CASSPGTINTGQLYF.

This clone came up many times. The gene symbols are mouse symbols. The read ends 4 residues before the CDR3 terminus; that terminus is restored from the germline J gene. V and J are TRBV13-2 and TRBJ2-7; 9 bases are shared with TRBD2. Germline V lookup: CDR1 NNHNN, CDR2 SYGAGS (reference sequence). The CDR3 has 14 residues. The sequenced part of the CDR3 DNA is TGTGCCAGCGGTGATTGGACTGGGGTTTAT. It specifies CASGDWTGVY. In full, the CDR3 is CASGDWTGVYEQYF.

This clone was observed many times. Mouse gene names and germline throughout. Read coverage stops 4 residues before the CDR3 terminus; the germline J gene supplies the remainder. The chain is built from TRBV13-2 and TRBJ2-4; 8 positions match TRBD2. This CDR3 is 15 amino acids long. Germline assignment: CDR1 NNHNN and CDR2 SYGAGS (reference sequence). The CDR3 sequence: CASGDAWGGENTLYF. Partial CDR3 DNA: TGTGCCAGCGGTGATGCTTGGGGGGGGGAAAAC.

This clone was counted only a few times. Gene labels here are mouse ones. The CDR3 extends 4 residues past the end of the read, so its final part is completed from the germline J gene. The chain joins TRBV4 to TRBJ2-5, with TRBD2 matching over 9 bases. Germline-derived CDR1 and CDR2 are LGHDT and YNNKQL (reference sequence). The V gene end was trimmed by 4 bases and the J gene end by 0 bases; junction bases not matched to a gene: 2. This CDR3 region has 15 residues. The CDR3 sequence is CASSSGGDNQDTQYF. The CDR3 bases that were read are TGTGCCAGCAGCTCTGGGGGGGATAACCAAGAC.

This clone has more than one count but fewer than ten. Gene names denote mouse genes. Read sequence stops 4 residues before the CDR3 end, and the germline J gene provides the missing end. The chain combines TRBV13-2 with TRBJ2-2, with unresolved D. This CDR3 has 15 amino acids. Trimming pared 1 base from V and 3 bases from J, leaving 10 bases between. The germline V gene has CDR1 NNHNN and CDR2 SYGAGS (reference sequence). The covered CDR3 bases are TGTGCCAGCGGTGATAGAGGGTCGGACACCGGG. As protein: CASGDRGSDTG. From start to end, the CDR3 is CASGDRGSDTGQLYF.

This clone has at least ten counts. The gene symbols are mouse symbols. The sequenced fragment ends 4 residues before the CDR3 boundary, so the rest is inferred from the germline J gene. This sequence joins TRBV13-2 and TRBJ2-2; maybe TRBD1 (5 bases). Germline V gene lookup returns CDR1 NNHNN and CDR2 SYGAGS (reference sequence). Trimming removed 1 base from V and 2 bases from J, with 6 bases in between. The CDR3 runs 14 residues. The CDR3 spells CASGDRQNTGQLYF. The sequenced part of the CDR3 DNA is TGTGCCAGCGGTGATCGACAGAACACCGGG.

In regard to this clone: At residue 12, the DNA translation does not agree with TCRdb's protein; the protein displayed here is the one encoded by the DNA. Germline and genes: mouse. The read is 3 residues too short to cover the CDR3 end, so that end is filled in from the germline J gene. This sequence joins TRBV4 and TRBJ1-6; 7 bases line up with TRBD1. TRBJ1-6 is identified as an open reading frame with a role that is uncertain. CDR1 LGHDT and CDR2 YNNKQL come from the germline V gene (reference sequence). The CDR3 totals 15 residues. V gave up 5 bases and J gave up 3 bases; unmatched junction bases: 4. Partial CDR3 DNA: TGTGCCAGCAGCGCACCAGGGGGCTATAATTCGCCC. Translated: CASSAPGGYNSP. The whole CDR3 protein reads CASSAPGGYNSPLYF.

This clone was picked up many times. Genes here carry mouse names. The sequence runs out 4 residues before the end of the CDR3; the remainder is reconstructed from the germline J gene. The chain links TRBV15 to TRBJ1-1; 7 positions agree with TRBD1. The length of the CDR3 is 15 residues. Germline V lookup: CDR1 SGHND, CDR2 FRSKSL. The trim removed 5 bases at V and 1 base at J, leaving 7 bases unmatched. CDR3 bases read: TGTGCCAGCAGTGCTCGGGACAGCCGAAACACA. It codes for CASSARDSRNT. Given in full, the CDR3 is CASSARDSRNTEVFF.

This clone was counted a few times. Gene names and germline refer to mouse. The read ends 4 residues early relative to the CDR3; the germline J gene fills the gap. The V and J genes are TRBV14 and TRBJ2-7, with TRBD2 matching over 12 bases. CDR3 length: 15 residues. The J segment lost 2 bases and the V segment lost 5 bases, leaving 5 bases of the junction unmatched. Germline CDR1 SGHDT, CDR2 FRDEAV. The CDR3: CASSLTGGAAYEQYF. CDR3 DNA, as far as it was read: TGTGCCAGCAGCCTGACTGGGGGGGCCGCCTAT.

This clone was detected many times. Gene labels here are mouse ones. The CDR3 is cut off 4 residues early in the read; its end comes from the germline J gene. The rearrangement links TRBV13-3 to TRBJ2-7; TRBD1 agrees at 9 bases. Germline CDR1 reads NNHDY; CDR2 reads SYVADS. The CDR3 covers 13 residues. This CDR3 is CASSGQGGYEQYF. The sequenced part of the CDR3 DNA is TGTGCCAGCAGTGGACAGGGGGGGTAT.

This clone was counted only a few times. With a far larger clone one base away, a read error is the likely cause. Gene and germline names: mouse. Coverage ceases 4 residues before the CDR3 finishes, and the germline J gene fills in the end. This rearrangement joins TRBV13-2 to TRBJ2-7, with 10 bases identical to TRBD2. Germline-derived CDR1 and CDR2 are NNHNN and SYGAGS (reference sequence). This CDR3 comprises 13 residues. The trim removed 5 bases at V and 3 bases at J, leaving 2 bases unmatched. The covered CDR3 bases are TGTGCCAGCGGCGGGACTGGGGTCTAT. This codes for CASGGTGVY. The complete CDR3 sequence is CASGGTGVYEQYF.

This clone was counted many times. Gene names and germline match the mouse. The missing CDR3 end, 4 residues past where the read stops, is filled in from the germline J gene. V usage is TRBV1 and J usage is TRBJ2-7; 9 bases fit TRBD1. The CDR3 consists of 13 residues. Germline CDR1 and CDR2: NSQYPW and LRSPGD (reference sequence). The CDR3 is CTCSGQGGYEQYF. The part of the CDR3 DNA that was read is TGCACCTGCAGTGGACAGGGGGGGTAT.

This clone was counted at least ten times. Genes here carry mouse names. The read ends 4 residues shy of where the CDR3 ends; the end is completed using the germline J gene. The chain recombines TRBV13-3 with TRBJ1-1, with TRBD1 matching 8 bases. CDR1 and CDR2 from the germline V gene are NNHDY and SYVADS. The CDR3 contains 13 residues. The DNA read from the CDR3 is TGTGCCAGCAGTGAGGGACAGGTCTCA. Residues: CASSEGQVS. The entire CDR3 protein is CASSEGQVSEVFF.

The table lists this clone with many counts. The protein here is the DNA translation, as the TCRdb protein differs from it at residue 12. Mouse germline and gene names are used. The read comes to an end 3 residues before the CDR3 does, leaving the germline J gene to fill in the end. The gene calls are TRBV19 and TRBJ1-6; the D gene is possibly TRBD1 (5 bases). TRBJ1-6 is an ORF, and what it does is uncertain. Germline loops: CDR1 FNHDT, CDR2 SITEND (reference sequence). This CDR3 spans 15 amino acids. With 3 bases removed from V and 0 bases from J, the gap between germline ends came to 7 bases. CDR3 amino acids: CASSRQNSYNSPLYF. The CDR3 bases that were read are TGTGCCAGCAGTAGACAGAATTCCTATAATTCGCCC.

This clone was observed many times. Genes and germline are mouse. The read comes to an end 4 residues before the CDR3 does, leaving the germline J gene to fill in the end. The chain uses TRBV1 and TRBJ1-4, with 7 bases identical to TRBD1. The germline CDR1 and CDR2 sequences are NSQYPW and LRSPGD (reference sequence). The CDR3 has 16 residues. Germline trimming cut 0 bases from V and 3 bases from J; bases unmatched to any gene: 4. The CDR3 spells CTCSADNRGTNERLFF. CDR3 DNA, as far as it was read: TGCACCTGCAGTGCAGATAACAGGGGAACCAACGAA.

With respect to this clone: Each gene name is a mouse one. The read is 4 residues too short to cover the CDR3 end, so that end is filled in from the germline J gene. The gene calls are TRBV13-3 and TRBJ2-7; D may be TRBD2 (6 bases). Germline lookup yields CDR1 NNHDY and CDR2 SYVADS. This CDR3 has 11 residues. CDR3 residues: CASRWGYEQYF. The sequenced CDR3 bases are TGTGCCAGCAGATGGGGGTAT.

This clone was counted ten times or more. All gene names here are mouse names. From the germline J gene comes the end of the CDR3, since the read stops 4 residues before it. The chain recombines TRBV17 with TRBJ2-1; TRBD1 might be the D (6 bases). Germline V CDR1 and CDR2: MNHDT, YYDKIL. The CDR3 spans 12 residues. CDR3 bases read: TGTGCTAGCAGTAGAACAGGGTCT. Translated, it gives CASSRTGS. The entire CDR3 protein reads CASSRTGSEQFF. The entire variable domain, with the rest obtained from reference TRBV17 and TRBJ2-1, is as follows: DTTVKQNPRYKLARVGKPVNLICSQTMNHDTMYWYQKKPNQAPKLLLFYYDKILNREADTFEKFQSSRPNNSFCSLYIGSAGLEYSAMYLCASSRTGSEQFFGPGTRLTVL.

This clone has a count of ten or more. Genes here carry mouse names. The read stops 4 residues short of the end of the CDR3; the missing end is completed from the germline J gene. The chain uses TRBV13-2 and TRBJ2-1; D unclear. The CDR3 extends over 15 amino acids. Trimming left V 2 bases short and J 0 bases short, with 9 bases between. CDR1 and CDR2 from the germline V gene are NNHNN and SYGAGS (reference sequence). CDR3 loop: CASGEFRYNYAEQFF. The CDR3 bases that were read are TGTGCCAGCGGTGAGTTCAGGTATAACTATGCT.

In its sample, this clone was seen many times. Gene names and germline match the mouse. Sequencing ends 4 residues short of the CDR3 end; the germline J gene provides the rest. The sample carries other DNA sequences with the same CDR3. This chain links TRBV1 with TRBJ2-3; 9 bases are a match to TRBD2. Germline CDR1 reads NSQYPW; CDR2 reads LRSPGD (reference sequence). The CDR3 is made up of 15 amino acids. V gave up 1 base and J gave up 4 bases; unmatched junction bases: 3. Incomplete CDR3 DNA: TGCACCTGCAGTGCAGGTGGGGGGGCGCCAGAA. Its protein product is CTCSAGGGAPE. From start to end, the CDR3 is CTCSAGGGAPETLYF.

The table lists this clone with many counts. Gene names follow the mouse nomenclature. The read halts 4 residues ahead of the CDR3 end, with the missing end drawn from the germline J gene. This chain joins TRBV13-2 and TRBJ2-2; 7 nucleotides line up with TRBD2. Germline V gene lookup returns CDR1 NNHNN and CDR2 SYGAGS (reference sequence). This CDR3 is built from 15 residues. After removal of 0 bases from V and 4 bases from J, the junction contained 3 bases not matched to a gene. CDR3 in amino acids: CASGDAGGVTGQLYF. The DNA read from the CDR3 is TGTGCCAGCGGTGATGCGGGGGGGGTCACCGGG.

This clone came up a few times. The TCRdb protein fails to match the DNA translation at residue 11; the protein reported here was translated from the DNA. The germline and genes are mouse ones. The observed sequence ends 3 residues before the CDR3 terminus, with the missing tail filled in from the germline J gene. Additional DNA sequences in this sample encode the identical CDR3. The chain couples TRBV19 to TRBJ1-6; TRBD1 matches at 8 bases. TRBJ1-6 belongs to the ORF category, with a function that is uncertain. The V and J ends lost 4 bases and 7 bases, in that order; junction bases with no gene match: 4. CDR1 is FNHDT and CDR2 is SITEND in the germline V gene (reference sequence). CDR3 length equals 14 residues. CDR3: CASSSDRVNSPLYF. The CDR3 DNA, read in part, is TGTGCCAGCAGTTCGGACAGGGTGAATTCGCCC.

This clone was recorded at least ten times. Genes and germline come from the mouse. Sequencing ends 4 residues short of the CDR3 end; the germline J gene provides the rest. V and J are TRBV1 and TRBJ1-4, with a tentative D call TRBD1 (5 bases). The length of the CDR3 is 14 residues. V lost 3 bases and J lost 4, with 9 bases in between. Per the germline V gene, CDR1 is NSQYPW and CDR2 is LRSPGD (reference sequence). This CDR3 reads CTCSATGLNERLFF. Incomplete CDR3 DNA: TGCACCTGCAGTGCCACAGGTCTCAACGAA.

This clone was counted at least ten times. The gene symbols are mouse symbols. The observed sequence ends 4 residues before the CDR3 terminus, with the missing tail filled in from the germline J gene. The V call is TRBV13-3, the J call TRBJ2-7; 12 bases are shared with TRBD2. The CDR3 consists of 16 residues. Germline CDR1 NNHDY, CDR2 SYVADS. V trimming: 0 bases; J trimming: 0 bases; junction bases outside the gene matches: 1. The DNA read from the CDR3 is TGTGCCAGCAGTGATGGGGACTGGGGGGTCTCCTAT. Protein product: CASSDGDWGVSY. The complete CDR3 sequence is CASSDGDWGVSYEQYF.

This clone was seen only a few times. Genes here carry mouse names. The missing CDR3 end, 4 residues past where the read stops, is filled in from the germline J gene. This sequence joins TRBV29 and TRBJ2-7, with 9 bases that match TRBD1. There are 14 residues in the CDR3. Germline CDR1 and CDR2: MSHET and SYDVDS. Incomplete CDR3 DNA: TGTGCTAGCAGTTTTTGGACAGGGGACCAT. Translated, it gives CASSFWTGDH. The full CDR3 sequence reads CASSFWTGDHEQYF. The full variable domain, its missing parts supplied by reference TRBV29 and TRBJ2-7, is DMKVTQMPRYLIKRMGENVLLECGQDMSHETMYWYRQDPGLGLQLIYISYDVDSNSEGDIPKGYRVSRKKREHFSLILDSAKTNQTSVYFCASSFWTGDHEQYFGPGTRLTVL.